This entry lists 20 T cell receptor beta chains sequenced from one sample in a study of spatial heterogeneity in lung cancer. As to time point: blood at routine non-recurrence follow-up after resection. Each CDR3 protein is one row after TCRdb ran MiXCR on the 5' RACE reads. The table includes about 41,000 distinct CDR3 sequences, roughly a tenth detected once. The input for sequencing was PBMCs, taken at follow-up. Receptor source: a female donor with early-stage non-small cell lung cancer.

The CDR3 DNA reads as TGTGCCAGTAGTAATGGGGGGGGTAATTCACCCCTCCACTTT. Protein: CASSNGGGNSPLHF. The rearrangement uses TRBV19 and TRBJ1-6, with D possibly matching TRBD1 (5 bases). Between the trimmed V and J ends, which lost 4 bases and 6 bases, there was a span of 10 bases. Germline CDR1 and CDR2: LNHDA and SQIVND (reference sequence). The length of the CDR3 is 14 residues. Full variable domain (missing parts from reference TRBV19 and TRBJ1-6): DGGITQSPKYLFRKEGQNVTLSCEQNLNHDAMYWYRQDPGQGLRLIYYSQIVNDFQKGDIAEGYSVSREKKESFPLTVTSAQKNPTAFYLCASSNGGGNSPLHFGNGTRLTVT.

This clonotype was detected ten times or more. The chain uses TRBV2 and TRBJ1-1, with 8 bases identical to TRBD1. Germline V lookup: CDR1 SNHLY, CDR2 FYNNEI. V trimming: 1 base; J trimming: 0 bases; junction bases outside the gene matches: 1. The CDR3 covers 15 residues. The CDR3 nucleotides read TGTGCCAGCAGTGAAGGACAGGGGCTGAACACTGAAGCTTTCTTT. It specifies CASSEGQGLNTEAFF.

In its sample, this clonotype was seen a few times. The gene calls are TRBV15 and TRBJ2-3; TRBD2 matches at 9 bases. V shed 9 bases, J shed 2 bases, and the junction held 12 bases outside the gene matches. The germline V gene encodes CDR1 LNHNV and CDR2 YYDKDF (reference sequence). The CDR3 is 16 residues long. CDR3 residues: CATGRGLAGTTDTQYF. The CDR3, as DNA: TGTGCCACGGGAAGGGGTCTAGCGGGGACCACAGATACGCAGTATTTT. Full variable domain (remainder filled in from reference TRBV15 and TRBJ2-3): DAMVIQNPRYQVTQFGKPVTLSCSQTLNHNVMYWYQQKSSQAPKLLFHYYDKDFNNEADTPDNFQSRRPNTSFCFLDIRSPGLGDTAMYLCATGRGLAGTTDTQYFGPGTRLTVL.

This clonotype appeared many times. This chain connects TRBV10-3 to TRBJ1-5; a weak D match, TRBD1 (6 bases). Trimming cost V 5 bases and J 1 base, with 12 bases left between them. The V gene's germline CDR1 is ENHRY and CDR2 SYGVKD. There are 15 residues in the CDR3. CDR3 residues: CAISSDQGSNQPQHF. In DNA form, the CDR3 reads TGTGCCATCAGTTCTGACCAGGGGAGCAATCAGCCCCAGCATTTT.

There are a few counts of this clonotype. V is TRBV29-1 and J is TRBJ2-5, with D possibly TRBD2 on 5 matching bases. The CDR3 runs to 13 residues. V was cut by 2 bases and J by 2 bases, with 9 bases left in between. Germline V gives CDR1 SQVTM, CDR2 ANQGSEA. DNA of the CDR3: TGCAGCGTTGAACCGGGAACACAAGAGACCCAGTACTTC. Translation: CSVEPGTQETQYF.

This clonotype was recorded at least ten times. The chain is built from TRBV20-1 and TRBJ2-5; weak D call: TRBD2 (5 bases). Trimming removed 4 bases from V and 3 bases from J, with 9 bases in between. The CDR3 extends over 12 amino acids. Germline V gene sequence: CDR1 DFQATT, CDR2 SNEGSKA (reference sequence). As DNA, the CDR3 is TGCAGTGCTACCCGGGAAGAAGAGACCCAGTACTTC. It encodes CSATREEETQYF.

The V call is TRBV6-6, the J call TRBJ2-5; possibly TRBD2 for D (5 bases). The V gene's germline CDR1 is MNHNY and CDR2 SVGAGI (reference sequence). V gave up 1 base and J gave up 5 bases, with 8 bases separating them. The CDR3 has 13 amino acids. This CDR3 reads CASSYYRGETQYF. The CDR3 DNA reads as TGTGCCAGCAGTTACTATCGAGGGGAGACCCAGTACTTC.

The chain combines TRBV5-6 with TRBJ1-2; D might be TRBD1 (6 bases). The germline gives CDR1 SGHDT, CDR2 YYEEEE. The CDR3 totals 14 residues. V lost 0 bases and J 6 bases, leaving 12 bases between the germline ends. The CDR3 DNA reads TGTGCCAGCAGCTTGGTCGGCAGGGGTCATGGCTACACCTTC. This translates into CASSLVGRGHGYTF.

This clonotype came up a few times. The genes are TRBV7-6 and TRBJ2-1; weak D call: TRBD2 (6 bases). The CDR3 covers 15 residues. Trimming cost V 1 base and J 4 bases, with 11 bases left between them. The germline V gene has CDR1 SGHVS and CDR2 FNYEAQ. The CDR3 bases are TGTGCCAGCAGCTTAGTTGCGGGGAAATACAATGAGCAGTTCTTC. As protein: CASSLVAGKYNEQFF.

This clonotype was observed a few times. The chain couples TRBV20-1 to TRBJ1-5, with D possibly TRBD1 on 5 matching bases. The CDR3 totals 13 residues. Germline V gene lookup returns CDR1 DFQATT and CDR2 SNEGSKA (reference sequence). Trimming pared 1 base from V and 7 bases from J, leaving 11 bases between. CDR3 in DNA: TGCAGTGCTAGAGCAGGGTGGGAGCAGCCCCAGCATTTT. It encodes CSARAGWEQPQHF.

This clonotype was counted a few times. This sequence joins TRBV18 and TRBJ1-6; possibly TRBD1 for D (5 bases). With 3 bases removed from V and 10 bases from J, the gap between germline ends came to 13 bases. This CDR3 is 14 amino acids long. Per the germline V gene, CDR1 is KGHSH and CDR2 is LQKENI. The CDR3 protein is CASSPGGKDSPLHF. Written as DNA, the CDR3 is TGTGCCAGCTCACCCGGGGGGAAGGACTCACCCCTCCACTTT.

This clonotype came up many times. The chain links TRBV10-3 to TRBJ2-7, with D maybe TRBD2 (5 bases). This CDR3 has 11 amino acids. Germline V lookup: CDR1 ENHRY, CDR2 SYGVKD. V lost 10 bases and J 3 bases, leaving 10 bases between the germline ends. This CDR3 reads CATTGIYEQYF. CDR3 bases: TGTGCCACCACCGGGATCTACGAGCAGTACTTC.

The V and J genes are TRBV18 and TRBJ2-5; D unresolved. V was trimmed by 6 bases and J by 5 bases, leaving 7 bases between them. The length of the CDR3 is 11 residues. From germline, CDR1 is KGHSH and CDR2 LQKENI. The CDR3 DNA reads as TGTGCCAGCTCCAAAGAGGAGACCCAGTACTTC. Protein product: CASSKEETQYF.

This clonotype was seen only a few times. This chain joins TRBV10-3 and TRBJ1-2; tentative D call: TRBD1 (6 bases). V lost 8 bases and J lost 3, with 16 bases in between. CDR3 length: 14 residues. The V gene's germline CDR1 is ENHRY and CDR2 SYGVKD. The CDR3 spells CAISRSGDHYGYTF. The DNA for the CDR3 is TGTGCCATCTCCCGGTCAGGGGACCACTATGGCTACACCTTC.

Note on this clonotype: With a much larger clone just one base away, this may be a read error. The CDR3 loop is CSASQAAMNTEAFF. For the CDR3, the DNA is TGCAGTGCTAGCCAGGCAGCCATGAACACTGAAGCTTTCTTT. V usage is TRBV20-1 and J usage is TRBJ1-1; D unresolved. Per the germline V gene, CDR1 is DFQATT and CDR2 is SNEGSKA (reference sequence). This CDR3 has 14 amino acids. Deletions cut 3 bases from V and 0 bases from J, with 11 bases between.

This clonotype was counted between two and nine times. V is TRBV4-3 and J is TRBJ2-1; TRBD1 matches 8 bases. Trimming at V came to 4 bases and at J to 1 base, leaving 6 bases not matched to a gene. The CDR3 is 16 residues long. Germline CDR1 and CDR2: LGHNA and YSLEER. The CDR3 loop reads CASSPPGGLSYNEQFF. CDR3 DNA sequence: TGCGCCAGCAGCCCACCAGGGGGCTTGTCCTACAATGAGCAGTTCTTC.

For the CDR3, the DNA is TGTGCCAGCAAGTTTTGGAGTTTTTCCTACGAGCAGTACTTC. The encoded protein is CASKFWSFSYEQYF. V gene TRBV27 combines with J gene TRBJ2-7, with unresolved D. This CDR3 is 14 amino acids long. V dropped 7 bases and J dropped 1 base, with 14 bases sitting between them. Germline assignment: CDR1 MNHEY and CDR2 SMNVEV (reference sequence).

J is TRBJ1-2 and V is TRBV20-1; 11 bases fit TRBD1. Per the germline V gene, CDR1 is DFQATT and CDR2 is SNEGSKA (reference sequence). Germline trimming cut 5 bases from V and 8 bases from J; bases unmatched to any gene: 10. The CDR3 is 14 amino acids. This CDR3 reads CSAVLDRGRGGYTF. CDR3 in DNA: TGCAGTGCTGTACTGGACAGGGGGCGCGGAGGCTACACCTTC.

The rearrangement joins TRBV14 to TRBJ1-1; D perhaps matches TRBD1 (5 bases). Germline V gene data show CDR1 as SGHDN and CDR2 as FVKESK. V was pared by 7 bases and J by 11 bases, with 20 bases between. The CDR3 spans 13 residues. CDR3 residues: CASTPFGQGDAFF. The CDR3 DNA follows: TGTGCCAGCACCCCTTTCGGGCAGGGAGACGCTTTCTTT. The full variable domain, with the rest looked up from reference TRBV14 and TRBJ1-1, is EAGVTQFPSHSVIEKGQTVTLRCDPISGHDNLYWYRRVMGKEIKFLLHFVKESKQDESGMPNNRFLAERTGGTYSTLKVQPAELEDSGVYFCASTPFGQGDAFFGQGTRLTVV.

This clonotype was counted ten times or more. This sequence joins TRBV5-1 and TRBJ2-7; TRBD1 matches at 9 bases. Germline CDR1 and CDR2: SGHRS and YFSETQ. The V gene end was trimmed by 4 bases and the J gene end by 7 bases; junction bases not matched to a gene: 9. CDR3 length: 14 amino acids. The CDR3 reads CASSVGQGNGEQYF. CDR3 nucleotides: TGCGCCAGCAGCGTCGGACAGGGGAATGGAGAGCAGTACTTC.